This TCR beta chain was identified in a study of shared clonotypes between healthy human individuals. This clone was counted only a few times. The CDR3 consists of 15 residues. Germline V lookup: CDR1 MNHNS, CDR2 SASEGT. The junction had 9 bases not matched to a gene; V was cut back by 4 bases and J by 9 bases. Clones were sequenced by immunoSEQ multiplex PCR, and TCRdb holds only the in-frame ones, with some missing. The repertoire includes approximately 640,000 clones, about 78% of them detected once, and 1.8% sits in the top ten. The sequenced sample consisted of memory CD4+ T cells sorted from blood. Stated subset: CD45RA-negative fraction. The origin of this receptor is a woman in her twenties or thirties in good health. This chain joins TRBV6-1 and TRBJ1-5, with 10 bases identical to TRBD1. The CDR3 DNA sequence: TGTGCCAGCAGTGTCGGGGGACAGGGGCTGTGGCCCCAGCATTTT. Translation gives CASSVGGQGLWPQHF.